Listed below are T cell receptor beta chains from one sample, sequenced in a study of cytotoxic CD8 clonotypes in ibrutinib-treated CLL. The protocol was immunoSEQ multiplex PCR, while the TCRdb copy is restricted to in-frame clones and leaves out a portion. The sample includes over 65,000 clones, around 65% of them seen just once. The sample was PBMCs, taken after 12 months of ibrutinib treatment. These receptors were collected from a human donor with chronic lymphocytic leukemia. Each CDR3 is given with its conserved first and last residue. A D gene is named only where the DNA matches it firmly. Clone size is given for some rows only: seen once, a few or many times, or a class if the clone is expanded.

CDR3aa: CASSIRQFTEAFF; CDR3nt: TGTGCCAGTAGTATTCGGCAGTTCACTGAAGCTTTCTTT; j_gene: TRBJ1-1; abundance: -; d_gene: -; v_gene: TRBV19
CDR3aa: CAWSVMGPDTDTQYF; CDR3nt: TGTGCCTGGAGTGTAATGGGACCTGACACAGATACGCAGTATTTT; j_gene: TRBJ2-3; abundance: -; d_gene: -; v_gene: TRBV30
CDR3aa: CASSDRRVRDEKLFF; CDR3nt: TGTGCCAGCTCAGACCGCAGGGTCCGGGATGAAAAACTGTTTTTT; j_gene: TRBJ1-4; abundance: -; d_gene: -; v_gene: TRBV18
CDR3aa: CASSLTSGGPGELFF; CDR3nt: TGTGCCAGCAGCTTAACTAGCGGGGGACCCGGGGAGCTGTTTTTT; j_gene: TRBJ2-2; abundance: few; d_gene: TRBD2; v_gene: TRBV7-3
CDR3aa: CASNAGGTEAFF; CDR3nt: TGTGCCAGTAATGCAGGGGGCACTGAAGCTTTCTTT; j_gene: TRBJ1-1; abundance: -; d_gene: TRBD1; v_gene: TRBV19
CDR3aa: CASSLFRNTGELFF; CDR3nt: TGTGCCAGCAGCTTGTTCAGGAACACCGGGGAGCTGTTTTTT; j_gene: TRBJ2-2; abundance: -; d_gene: -; v_gene: TRBV5-6
CDR3aa: CAISDEVPGGGRGAYEQYF; CDR3nt: TGTGCCATCAGTGATGAGGTTCCAGGGGGCGGGAGGGGGGCCTACGAGCAGTACTTC; j_gene: TRBJ2-7; abundance: -; d_gene: -; v_gene: TRBV10-3
CDR3aa: CAWSRVQGEQYF; CDR3nt: TGTGCCTGGAGCCGTGTCCAAGGAGAGCAGTACTTC; j_gene: TRBJ2-7; abundance: few; d_gene: -; v_gene: TRBV30
CDR3aa: CASSRLSNQPQHF; CDR3nt: TGTGCCAGCAGCCGCCTGAGCAATCAGCCCCAGCATTTT; j_gene: TRBJ1-5; abundance: once; d_gene: -; v_gene: TRBV5-6
CDR3aa: CAWSAVSGRGSSYYGYTF; CDR3nt: TGTGCCTGGAGTGCAGTCTCGGGCAGGGGGTCTTCATACTATGGCTACACCTTC; j_gene: TRBJ1-2; abundance: -; d_gene: TRBD1; v_gene: TRBV30
CDR3aa: CASSPIRGAGEGYEQYF; CDR3nt: TGTGCCAGCAGTCCTATACGAGGCGCGGGGGAAGGCTACGAGCAGTACTTC; j_gene: TRBJ2-7; abundance: -; d_gene: TRBD2; v_gene: TRBV28
CDR3aa: CAISEEGSRYGYTF; CDR3nt: TGTGCCATCAGTGAGGAGGGTAGCCGGTATGGCTACACCTTC; j_gene: TRBJ1-2; abundance: -; d_gene: -; v_gene: TRBV10-3
CDR3aa: CASSPETGISPLHF; CDR3nt: TGTGCCAGCTCACCAGAGACGGGGATCTCACCCCTCCACTTT; j_gene: TRBJ1-6; abundance: few; d_gene: -; v_gene: TRBV18
CDR3aa: CASRPSGGASVETQYF; CDR3nt: TGTGCCAGCAGACCTAGCGGGGGGGCCTCTGTTGAGACCCAGTACTTC; j_gene: TRBJ2-5; abundance: -; d_gene: TRBD2; v_gene: TRBV4-2
CDR3aa: CASSIQGPSYEQYF; CDR3nt: TGTGCCAGTAGTATCCAGGGTCCCTCCTACGAGCAGTACTTC; j_gene: TRBJ2-7; abundance: few; d_gene: -; v_gene: TRBV19
CDR3aa: CASSDGPRTRSYNEQFF; CDR3nt: TGTGCCAGCAGTGACGGGCCCCGGACCCGCTCCTACAATGAGCAGTTCTTC; j_gene: TRBJ2-1; abundance: few; d_gene: -; v_gene: TRBV25-1
CDR3aa: CASSSLGTSYNSPLHF; CDR3nt: TGTGCCAGTAGTAGCCTCGGGACCTCCTATAATTCACCCCTCCACTTT; j_gene: TRBJ1-6; abundance: -; d_gene: -; v_gene: TRBV19
CDR3aa: CASSYSKGRGYEQYF; CDR3nt: TGTGCCAGCAGTTACTCGAAGGGCAGGGGGTACGAGCAGTACTTC; j_gene: TRBJ2-7; abundance: few; d_gene: TRBD1; v_gene: TRBV6-5
CDR3aa: CASSTDRQALSYEQYF; CDR3nt: TGTGCCAGTAGTACAGATCGACAGGCCCTCTCCTACGAGCAGTACTTC; j_gene: TRBJ2-7; abundance: -; d_gene: -; v_gene: TRBV19
CDR3aa: CAWSVPARGQETQYF; CDR3nt: TGTGCCTGGAGTGTCCCGGCCAGGGGTCAAGAGACCCAGTACTTC; j_gene: TRBJ2-5; abundance: -; d_gene: -; v_gene: TRBV30
CDR3aa: CASSRDRGPYEQYF; CDR3nt: TGTGCCAGCAGCCGGGACAGGGGACCCTACGAGCAGTACTTC; j_gene: TRBJ2-7; abundance: once; d_gene: TRBD1; v_gene: TRBV2
CDR3aa: CASSQGAGWSDTQYF; CDR3nt: TGTGCCAGCAGTCAAGGGGCTGGTTGGTCAGATACGCAGTATTTT; j_gene: TRBJ2-3; abundance: -; d_gene: -; v_gene: TRBV27
CDR3aa: CASSATWGLYQPQHF; CDR3nt: TGTGCCAGCAGCGCCACTTGGGGTCTGTATCAGCCCCAGCATTTT; j_gene: TRBJ1-5; abundance: -; d_gene: -; v_gene: TRBV5-5
CDR3aa: CASSSPGTNRRFGELFF; CDR3nt: TGTGCCAGCAGCTCTCCCGGGACTAACAGGAGGTTCGGGGAGCTGTTTTTT; j_gene: TRBJ2-2; abundance: -; d_gene: TRBD2; v_gene: TRBV7-2
CDR3aa: CASSLGTATNEKLFF; CDR3nt: TGCGCCAGCAGCTTGGGAACGGCAACTAATGAAAAACTGTTTTTT; j_gene: TRBJ1-4; abundance: few; d_gene: -; v_gene: TRBV5-1
CDR3aa: CASSPSGSWAELFF; CDR3nt: TGTGCCAGCAGCCCCTCGGGCAGTTGGGCGGAACTGTTTTTT; j_gene: TRBJ1-4; abundance: -; d_gene: -; v_gene: TRBV9
CDR3aa: CASSLASPGTEAFF; CDR3nt: TGCGCCAGCAGCTTGGCCTCGCCAGGCACTGAAGCTTTCTTT; j_gene: TRBJ1-1; abundance: -; d_gene: -; v_gene: TRBV5-1
CDR3aa: CASSLFGGTASYNEQFF; CDR3nt: TGCGCCAGCAGCTTGTTTGGTGGTACAGCTTCCTACAATGAGCAGTTCTTC; j_gene: TRBJ2-1; abundance: -; d_gene: -; v_gene: TRBV5-1
CDR3aa: CASSSNDGLNTGELFF; CDR3nt: TGTGCCAGTAGTTCTAATGACGGCCTGAACACCGGGGAGCTGTTTTTT; j_gene: TRBJ2-2; abundance: few; d_gene: -; v_gene: TRBV19
CDR3aa: CASSPLAGTLYEQYF; CDR3nt: TGTGCCAGCAGCCCACTAGCGGGGACCCTTTACGAGCAGTACTTC; j_gene: TRBJ2-7; abundance: -; d_gene: TRBD2; v_gene: TRBV7-8
CDR3aa: CASSLRDRVYEQYF; CDR3nt: TGCGCCAGCAGCCTCCGGGACAGGGTCTACGAGCAGTACTTC; j_gene: TRBJ2-7; abundance: -; d_gene: TRBD1; v_gene: TRBV7-2
CDR3aa: CASSEIQLGTDTQYF; CDR3nt: TGTGCCAGCAGTGAGATACAGCTGGGCACAGATACGCAGTATTTT; j_gene: TRBJ2-3; abundance: -; d_gene: -; v_gene: TRBV2
CDR3aa: CAGEGPGRVHDTEAFF; CDR3nt: TGTGCCGGGGAGGGGCCAGGGAGGGTCCATGACACTGAAGCTTTCTTT; j_gene: TRBJ1-1; abundance: -; d_gene: -; v_gene: TRBV6-4
CDR3aa: CASSIYSQGGRMNTEAFF; CDR3nt: TGTGCCAGTAGTATCTATTCCCAGGGAGGCCGTATGAACACTGAAGCTTTCTTT; j_gene: TRBJ1-1; abundance: -; d_gene: -; v_gene: TRBV19
CDR3aa: CAWSVSGGEQYF; CDR3nt: TGTGCCTGGAGTGTATCGGGGGGCGAGCAGTACTTC; j_gene: TRBJ2-7; abundance: -; d_gene: TRBD2; v_gene: TRBV30
CDR3aa: CAWDGTGVGGETQYF; CDR3nt: TGTGCCTGGGATGGGACAGGGGTGGGAGGGGAGACCCAGTACTTC; j_gene: TRBJ2-5; abundance: -; d_gene: TRBD1; v_gene: TRBV30
CDR3aa: CASRDDTIFNYGYTF; CDR3nt: TGTGCCAGCAGGGACGACACGATCTTTAACTATGGCTACACCTTC; j_gene: TRBJ1-2; abundance: -; d_gene: -; v_gene: TRBV6-1
CDR3aa: CASTMGSPQHF; CDR3nt: TGTGCCAGTACCATGGGAAGTCCCCAGCATTTT; j_gene: TRBJ1-5; abundance: -; d_gene: -; v_gene: TRBV19
CDR3aa: CASTTNRGPANTIYF; CDR3nt: TGTGCCAGCACAACTAACAGGGGCCCAGCGAACACCATATATTTT; j_gene: TRBJ1-3; abundance: -; d_gene: -; v_gene: TRBV21-1
CDR3aa: CASSQEGTGVYEQYF; CDR3nt: TGCGCCAGCAGCCAAGAAGGGACGGGGGTCTACGAGCAGTACTTC; j_gene: TRBJ2-7; abundance: few; d_gene: -; v_gene: TRBV4-1
CDR3aa: CSVWDNEQYF; CDR3nt: TGCAGCGTCTGGGACAACGAGCAGTACTTC; j_gene: TRBJ2-7; abundance: -; d_gene: -; v_gene: TRBV29-1
CDR3aa: CASSAVGYTF; CDR3nt: TGTGCCAGCAGCGCCGTGGGCTACACCTTC; j_gene: TRBJ1-2; abundance: once; d_gene: -; v_gene: TRBV7-2
CDR3aa: CATSGLQGGRVSGANVLTF; CDR3nt: TGTGCCACCAGCGGTTTACAGGGCGGGCGGGTTTCTGGGGCCAACGTCCTGACTTTC; j_gene: TRBJ2-6; abundance: -; d_gene: -; v_gene: TRBV15
CDR3aa: CAIKFNADTGELFF; CDR3nt: TGTGCCATCAAGTTTAACGCGGACACCGGGGAGCTGTTTTTT; j_gene: TRBJ2-2; abundance: once; d_gene: -; v_gene: TRBV10-3
CDR3aa: CASSERYYSNQPQHF; CDR3nt: TGTGCCAGCAGCGAAAGATATTATAGCAATCAGCCCCAGCATTTT; j_gene: TRBJ1-5; abundance: once; d_gene: -; v_gene: TRBV6-1
CDR3aa: CASSLGTGGEQYF; CDR3nt: TGTGCCAGCAGCTTAGGGACAGGGGGCGAGCAGTACTTC; j_gene: TRBJ2-7; abundance: -; d_gene: TRBD1; v_gene: TRBV5-5
CDR3aa: CASRKGSDTQYF; CDR3nt: TGTGCCAGCCGAAAGGGGTCAGATACGCAGTATTTT; j_gene: TRBJ2-3; abundance: -; d_gene: -; v_gene: TRBV27
CDR3aa: CAWSPHSGVYGYTF; CDR3nt: TGTGCCTGGAGTCCCCATTCGGGGGTCTATGGCTACACCTTC; j_gene: TRBJ1-2; abundance: -; d_gene: -; v_gene: TRBV30
CDR3aa: CASSLVLAGSYEQYF; CDR3nt: TGTGCCAGCAGCTTAGTCCTAGCGGGGTCCTACGAGCAGTACTTC; j_gene: TRBJ2-7; abundance: -; d_gene: TRBD2; v_gene: TRBV7-2
CDR3aa: CSVVWDISPYEQYF; CDR3nt: TGCAGCGTTGTTTGGGACATAAGCCCCTACGAGCAGTACTTC; j_gene: TRBJ2-7; abundance: -; d_gene: -; v_gene: TRBV29-1
CDR3aa: CASSPGGGAHEQFF; CDR3nt: TGTGCCAGCTCACCAGGCGGGGGGGCTCATGAGCAGTTCTTC; j_gene: TRBJ2-1; abundance: -; d_gene: TRBD2; v_gene: TRBV18
CDR3aa: CASRLTGNIYNEQFF; CDR3nt: TGTGCCAGTAGATTGACAGGGAATATATACAATGAGCAGTTCTTC; j_gene: TRBJ2-1; abundance: -; d_gene: TRBD1; v_gene: TRBV19
CDR3aa: CAKVRQGDYNSPLHF; CDR3nt: TGTGCCAAAGTAAGACAGGGGGACTATAATTCACCCCTCCACTTT; j_gene: TRBJ1-6; abundance: -; d_gene: TRBD1; v_gene: TRBV7-4
CDR3aa: CASSLTRGAEAFF; CDR3nt: TGTGCCAGCAGCTTGACTCGGGGTGCCGAAGCTTTCTTT; j_gene: TRBJ1-1; abundance: once; d_gene: -; v_gene: TRBV7-2
CDR3aa: CASSTGYQPQHF; CDR3nt: TGTGCCAGTAGTACCGGGTATCAGCCCCAGCATTTT; j_gene: TRBJ1-5; abundance: few; d_gene: -; v_gene: TRBV19
CDR3aa: CASTKSGAYEQYF; CDR3nt: TGTGCCAGCACAAAATCGGGGGCCTACGAGCAGTACTTC; j_gene: TRBJ2-7; abundance: -; d_gene: -; v_gene: TRBV6-5
CDR3aa: CASSQSGKHYEQYF; CDR3nt: TGTGCCAGCAGCCAATCGGGGAAACACTACGAGCAGTACTTC; j_gene: TRBJ2-7; abundance: few; d_gene: -; v_gene: TRBV27
CDR3aa: CATSRDNTLGGELFF; CDR3nt: TGTGCCACCAGCAGAGATAACACCCTGGGAGGGGAGCTGTTTTTT; j_gene: TRBJ2-2; abundance: -; d_gene: -; v_gene: TRBV15
CDR3aa: CASSPWAEAKETQYF; CDR3nt: TGTGCCAGCAGCCCGTGGGCAGAAGCTAAAGAGACCCAGTACTTC; j_gene: TRBJ2-5; abundance: once; d_gene: -; v_gene: TRBV11-2